This T cell receptor (beta chain) is from a study of cytomegalovirus exposure and HLA in healthy donors. Germline V lookup: CDR1 LGHNA, CDR2 YSLEER. Trimming took off 0 bases at V and 4 bases at J, with 9 bases between the two ends. The CDR3 has 14 amino acids. Data came from immunoSEQ multiplex PCR; TCRdb stores just in-frame clones and leaves some out. The table has fewer than 100,000 clones, roughly 95% seen once. The chain recombines TRBV4-3 with TRBJ1-2; D is perhaps TRBD1 (5 bases). The specimen was PBMCs. This receptor was taken from a young woman in good health and CMV-seropositive. The CDR3 loop is CASSQDQGFYGYTF. The CDR3 bases are TGCGCCAGCAGCCAAGATCAGGGATTCTATGGCTACACCTTC.